Listed below are T cell receptor beta chains from one sample, sequenced in a study of T cells in Graves' hyperthyroidism and ophthalmopathy. TCRdb recomputed calls from the multiplex PCR reads with MiXCR, one row per CDR3 protein. The table includes 300,000 to 450,000 distinct CDR3 sequences, under 15% detected once. The sequenced sample consisted of blood. The receptor set was obtained from a woman between 25 and 40 years old with Graves' hyperthyroidism. Both conserved end residues are part of each CDR3. The D gene is left open where the match is weak. Part of the rows lack a size; the others show once, few, many or a class for expanded clones.

J: TRBJ1-5
V: TRBV20-1
length: 14
size: many
D: TRBD1
DNA: TGCAGTGCTAGACCCCGACAGGGATGGGAGCCCCAGCATTTT
CDR3: CSARPRQGWEPQHF

J: TRBJ2-7
V: TRBV27
length: 14
size: many
D: TRBD2
DNA: TGTGCCAGCAGGGGACTAGCGGGTGCCTACGAGCAGTACTTC
CDR3: CASRGLAGAYEQYF

J: TRBJ1-1
V: TRBV10-3
length: 11
size: few
D: NA
DNA: TGTGCCATCAGTGGTCTCACTGAAGCTTTCTTT
CDR3: CAISGLTEAFF

J: TRBJ2-5
V: TRBV28
length: 15
size: few
D: NA
DNA: TGTGCCAGCAGTGCTTCTTGGGGGTACGAAGAGACCCAGTACTTC
CDR3: CASSASWGYEETQYF

J: TRBJ2-5
V: TRBV27
length: 16
size: many
D: TRBD2
DNA: TGTGCCAGCAGCCGGCCGGGACTAGCGGGAGAGGAGACCCAGTACTTC
CDR3: CASSRPGLAGEETQYF

J: TRBJ2-5
V: TRBV20-1
length: 18
size: many
D: TRBD2
DNA: TGCAGTGCTAGGCCAGATATACTAGCGGGAGTTCGAGGAGAGACCCAGTACTTC
CDR3: CSARPDILAGVRGETQYF

J: TRBJ2-5
V: TRBV24-1
length: 17
size: NA
D: TRBD2
DNA: TGTGCCACCAGTGGAGGGCTAGCGGGATGGTACCAAGAGACCCAGTACTTC
CDR3: CATSGGLAGWYQETQYF

J: TRBJ1-1
V: TRBV7-9
length: 14
size: many
D: TRBD1
DNA: TGTGCCAGCAGCCCTACAGGGGCGCTACGGCAAGCTTTCTTT
CDR3: CASSPTGALRQAFF

J: TRBJ1-3
V: TRBV28
length: 16
size: many
D: TRBD1
DNA: TGTGCCAGCAGAGACAGGGCCTCTGGCTCTGGAAACACCATATATTTT
CDR3: CASRDRASGSGNTIYF

J: TRBJ2-5
V: TRBV6-1
length: 16
size: few
D: NA
DNA: TGTGCCAGCAGTGAAATTTTAGGGGGGGCTAAAGAGACCCAGTACTTC
CDR3: CASSEILGGAKETQYF

J: TRBJ1-3
V: TRBV7-6
length: 16
size: NA
D: NA
DNA: TGTGCCAGCAGCTTAGCGGGGGGGACCTCTGGAAACACCATATATTTT
CDR3: CASSLAGGTSGNTIYF

J: TRBJ1-3
V: TRBV29-1
length: 13
size: NA
D: TRBD1
DNA: TGCAGCGCTCCCACAGGGGAGGGAAACACCATATATTTT
CDR3: CSAPTGEGNTIYF

J: TRBJ2-7
V: TRBV3-1
length: 15
size: many
D: NA
DNA: TGTGCCAGCAGCCAAGTGTCTGGCAGGGGCTACGAGCAGTACTTC
CDR3: CASSQVSGRGYEQYF

J: TRBJ1-1
V: TRBV20-1
length: 13
size: few
D: NA
DNA: TGCAGTGCCCCGGACAGAGTAAACACTGAAGCTTTCTTT
CDR3: CSAPDRVNTEAFF

J: TRBJ1-1
V: TRBV27
length: 17
size: few
D: TRBD1
DNA: TGTGCCAGCAGGCCCGGGACAGGGGGCTCCATGAACACTGAAGCTTTCTTT
CDR3: CASRPGTGGSMNTEAFF

J: TRBJ1-5
V: TRBV18
length: 16
size: many
D: NA
DNA: TGTGCCAGCTCACGGGACCCCGCCAATAGCAATCAGCCCCAGCATTTT
CDR3: CASSRDPANSNQPQHF

J: TRBJ2-1
V: TRBV28
length: 13
size: many
D: NA
DNA: TGTGCCAGCAGTTTAATTGGGTACAATGAGCAGTTCTTC
CDR3: CASSLIGYNEQFF

J: TRBJ1-1
V: TRBV6-1
length: 14
size: many
D: TRBD1
DNA: TGTGCCAGCAGTGAGAGGGGGCTGAACACTGAAGCTTTCTTT
CDR3: CASSERGLNTEAFF

J: TRBJ2-3
V: TRBV14
length: 16
size: few
D: NA
DNA: TGTGCCAGCAGCCCACTGGAGGTGGGGACTGGGGATACGCAGTATTTT
CDR3: CASSPLEVGTGDTQYF

J: TRBJ2-5
V: TRBV7-9
length: 13
size: many
D: NA
DNA: TGTGCCAGCCGTTTCGTATCGGGGGAGACCCAGTACTTC
CDR3: CASRFVSGETQYF

J: TRBJ2-5
V: TRBV7-2
length: 13
size: NA
D: NA
DNA: TGTGCCAGCAGCTTTGGAAGGGCGGAGACCCAGTACTTC
CDR3: CASSFGRAETQYF

J: TRBJ2-3
V: TRBV19
length: 14
size: few
D: NA
DNA: TGTGCCAGTAGTGAGGACAGAAGCACAGATACGCAGTATTTT
CDR3: CASSEDRSTDTQYF

J: TRBJ2-3
V: TRBV5-1
length: 16
size: many
D: NA
DNA: TGCGCCAGCAGCTTGCCTACGGGAGTGGGCACAGATACGCAGTATTTT
CDR3: CASSLPTGVGTDTQYF

J: TRBJ2-3
V: TRBV11-3
length: 16
size: many
D: TRBD2
DNA: TGTGCCAGCAGCTTACCCCTAGCGGGGAGGACAGATACGCAGTATTTT
CDR3: CASSLPLAGRTDTQYF

J: TRBJ2-3
V: TRBV13
length: 19
size: many
D: NA
DNA: TGTGCCAGCAGCTCGACGGGGAGCTTCCGGGTCCCAAGCACAGATACGCAGTATTTT
CDR3: CASSSTGSFRVPSTDTQYF

J: TRBJ2-3
V: TRBV28
length: 10
size: many
D: NA
DNA: TGTGCCAGCAGTTTTGGCAGGCAGTATTTT
CDR3: CASSFGRQYF

J: TRBJ2-3
V: TRBV10-3
length: 13
size: few
D: NA
DNA: TGTGCCATCAGCGGGAGTTTAACAGATACGCAGTATTTT
CDR3: CAISGSLTDTQYF

J: TRBJ2-7
V: TRBV5-1
length: 15
size: few
D: TRBD2
DNA: TGCGCCAGCAGCTTGGGATTAGCGGGGCTGACAGAGCAGTACTTC
CDR3: CASSLGLAGLTEQYF

J: TRBJ2-5
V: TRBV11-2
length: 14
size: many
D: TRBD2
DNA: TGTGCCAGCAGCTTGGGGGGGATGGAAGAGACCCAGTACTTC
CDR3: CASSLGGMEETQYF

J: TRBJ1-4
V: TRBV4-1
length: 14
size: few
D: NA
DNA: TGCGCCAGCAGCCTTCAGGAGGCTCAGGAAAAACTGTTTTTT
CDR3: CASSLQEAQEKLFF

J: TRBJ2-3
V: TRBV3-1
length: 14
size: many
D: NA
DNA: TGTGCCAGCAGCCAAGAAAGCGTGACTTATACGCAGTATTTT
CDR3: CASSQESVTYTQYF